This paragraph covers one T cell receptor beta chain sequence. Its specificity is not known. This specimen belongs to a study of cytomegalovirus exposure and HLA in healthy donors. Study summary: Of over 350 genotyped donors, 75% to 90% grouped in the Caucasian-associated ancestry cluster.

Overall study results and limits: Whilst most TCR sequences proved rare, a subset of public TCRs occurred across many donors.

When sampled, the donors appeared nominally healthy, though they likely had unrecorded immune exposures. CDR1 is LGHNA and CDR2 is YNFKEQ in the germline V gene. The CDR3 is 12 amino acids. With 4 bases clipped from V and 8 bases from J, the junction kept 1 base outside the gene matches. Vbeta (60) and Jbeta (13) primers were used in the PCR. The assay was immunoSEQ multiplex PCR, and TCRdb's table has in-frame clones only and misses some. The table includes some 120,000 clones, 70% to 90% detected once. The genes are TRBV4-2 and TRBJ1-4; 7 nucleotides align to TRBD1. The sample consisted of PBMCs. The origin of this receptor is a man between 18 and 35 years old in good health and CMV-seropositive. The CDR3 sequence: CASSPDREKLFF. CDR3 in DNA: TGTGCCAGCAGCCCGGACAGGGAAAAACTGTTTTTT.